This T cell receptor beta chain was observed in a study of blood T cell repertoires in COVID-19. Turning to the study itself: Sites in the United States, Italy and Spain provided acute and convalescent COVID-19 samples. T cells, B-cell-depleted T cells, or PBMCs supplied cDNA or gDNA.

Original handling: How many nucleated cells were present was estimated from reference gene primer amplification. The table came from immunoSEQ multiplex PCR; TCRdb's copy has only in-frame clones and leaves some out. That table supplies the V and J calls and clone size; D and trimming were determined from the DNA. The sample includes 450,000 to 500,000 clones, 80% to 90% seen only once; the top ten take approximately 2.9%. Sequencing was performed on peripheral blood. The clonotype comes from a human donor in a cohort sampled during active COVID-19.

In DNA, the CDR3 is TGTGCCAGCAGTTTCCCTACATTGAGGCGTTTCTCCTACGAGCAGTACTTC. Encoded protein: CASSFPTLRRFSYEQYF. This rearrangement joins TRBV28 to TRBJ2-7; no clear D. This CDR3 has 17 amino acids. Looked up from germline, CDR1 is MDHEN and CDR2 is SYDVKM. The germline V and J ends were trimmed by 3 bases and 0 bases, with 18 bases remaining between them.